This paragraph covers one T cell receptor (beta chain) sequence. Its matching antigen is unknown. This specimen comes from a study of persistence of HIV-infected CD4 T cells. Study information: A couple of participants gave one leukapheresis sample; others gave up to about 180 mL blood repeatedly.

The CDR3 consists of 13 residues. Trimming removed 8 bases from V and 4 bases from J, with 11 bases in between. Germline assignment: CDR1 ENHRY and CDR2 SYGVKD. The stimulus was an HIV-1 Gag 15-mer peptide pool, 0.85 to 1 ug/peptide/mL. CD40L/CD69 double-negative CD45RO-high memory CD4+ T cells were collected. Whole-study results and caveats: Antigen-responding cells were enriched for degenerate expanded CDR3beta sequences. Compared with CD3/CD28-stimulated cells, CMV- and Gag-responding cells showed lower TCRbeta richness. The rare CMV-responding cells with HIV-1 proviruses were not separately TCR-sequenced.

Sequencing used immunoSEQ version 4 in survey mode. Using immunoSEQ multiplex PCR, the repertoire was profiled, and TCRdb retains in-frame clones only, with some absent. The table shows roughly 35,000 clones, with 75% to 90% occurring only once. Sample: cultured CD4+ T cells from PBMCs, taken from a patient who received antiretroviral therapy. This rearrangement joins TRBV10-3 to TRBJ2-2; the D is unclear. The receptor's source is an adult with HIV. The donor label of this sample is uncertain. CDR3 nucleotides: TGTGCCATCGGTAGCTCTGTCACCGGGGAGCTGTTTTTT. Translation gives CAIGSSVTGELFF.